The rows below give T cell receptor beta chains drawn from one sample of a study of T-cell reconstitution after alpha-beta-depleted transplantation in children. TCRdb re-derived calls from the PCR reads in MiXCR, one entry per CDR3 protein. The sample includes 65,000 to 85,000 distinct CDR3 sequences, approximately 11% seen only once; the top ten take less than 15%. Source: PBMCs, taken before TCRalphabeta/CD19-depleted stem cell transplant. The receptor set was obtained from a boy aged 10-17 years with acute myeloid leukemia, due to receive a stem cell transplant. The CDR3 runs from the conserved cysteine through the conserved F or W. A D gene is named only where the DNA matches it firmly. Some rows have no size entry. The others give once, few or many, or a class for an expanded clone.

CAWSKAAKETQYF	TGTGCCTGGAGCAAGGCGGCTAAAGAGACCCAGTACTTC	-	TRBV30	TRBJ2-5	-
CASSYQGYTEAFF	TGCGCCAGCAGTTATCAGGGTTACACTGAAGCTTTCTTT	many	TRBV5-1	TRBJ1-1	-
CASRHKTGTGFYGYTF	TGTGCCAGCAGACACAAAACCGGGACAGGGTTCTATGGCTACACCTTC	few	TRBV6-1	TRBJ1-2	TRBD1
CASSSGFNRPDTQYF	TGCGCCAGCAGCTCCGGGTTCAACCGCCCAGATACGCAGTATTTT	many	TRBV5-1	TRBJ2-3	-
CASSESGLALSRVNEQFF	TGTGCCAGCAGTGAATCTGGACTAGCCCTTAGTCGTGTCAATGAGCAGTTCTTC	many	TRBV25-1	TRBJ2-1	TRBD2
CASGSTLLEQFF	TGTGCCAGCGGATCGACCCTACTGGAGCAGTTCTTC	many	TRBV6-6	TRBJ2-1	-
CASSTHFWTDVSNQPQHF	TGTGCCAGCAGTACCCACTTTTGGACAGACGTTAGCAATCAGCCCCAGCATTTT	many	TRBV12-3/TRBV12-4	TRBJ1-5	-
CASSLTSNEQYF	TGTGCCAGCAGCCTGACTAGTAACGAGCAGTACTTC	many	TRBV7-2	TRBJ2-7	-
CSASPWGKGQETQYF	TGCAGTGCTAGTCCCTGGGGAAAGGGTCAAGAGACCCAGTACTTC	many	TRBV20-1	TRBJ2-5	-
CASSSLAGTASHEQYF	TGCGCCAGCAGCTCCTTGGCCGGGACGGCCAGCCACGAGCAGTACTTC	few	TRBV5-1	TRBJ2-7	-
CASSPRRGLAGGVGNEQFF	TGTGCCAGCAGCCCCAGGAGGGGACTAGCGGGAGGGGTTGGAAATGAGCAGTTCTTC	-	TRBV28	TRBJ2-1	TRBD2
CASSQESLAGGPGEQFF	TGCGCCAGCAGCCAAGAATCGCTAGCGGGGGGGCCGGGTGAGCAGTTCTTC	many	TRBV4-1	TRBJ2-1	TRBD2
CAWDTGELFF	TGCGCCTGGGACACCGGGGAGCTGTTTTTT	many	TRBV5-1	TRBJ2-2	-
CSVEAGGGLLDNEQFF	TGCAGCGTTGAAGCGGGGGGGGGGCTTTTGGACAATGAGCAGTTCTTC	-	TRBV29-1	TRBJ2-1	TRBD2
CSALPGQGWNEQFF	TGCAGTGCGCTACCGGGACAGGGGTGGAATGAGCAGTTCTTC	many	TRBV20-1	TRBJ2-1	TRBD1
CASSASSSSINEQFF	TGTGCCAGCAGCGCAAGCTCCTCATCTATCAATGAGCAGTTCTTC	many	TRBV7-3	TRBJ2-1	-
CATSSAPRGGRDTQYF	TGTGCCACCAGCAGCGCCCCTCGCGGGGGGCGCGATACGCAGTATTTT	many	TRBV15	TRBJ2-3	TRBD2
CSAQGNGLNEQFF	TGCAGCGCACAGGGAAACGGTCTCAATGAGCAGTTCTTC	-	TRBV29-1	TRBJ2-1	-
CASSLAGVLNTGELFF	TGCGCCAGCAGCTTGGCTGGGGTCCTGAACACCGGGGAGCTGTTTTTT	many	TRBV5-1	TRBJ2-2	-
CASSLVHWTGRTFMNTEAFF	TGTGCCAGCAGCTTAGTACATTGGACAGGGAGAACCTTCATGAACACTGAAGCTTTCTTT	-	TRBV11-2	TRBJ1-1	TRBD1
CASSFPTGAGAFF	TGTGCCAGCAGCTTCCCGACAGGGGCGGGAGCTTTCTTT	few	TRBV7-9	TRBJ1-1	TRBD1
CASSYGGRETQYF	TGTGCCAGCAGTTACGGGGGGCGTGAGACCCAGTACTTC	many	TRBV6-6	TRBJ2-5	-
CASTARSSYEQYF	TGTGCCAGCACTGCGAGGAGCTCCTACGAGCAGTACTTC	many	TRBV6-1	TRBJ2-7	-
CASSQGDSLTGELFF	TGCGCCAGCAGCCAAGGGGACAGTCTTACCGGGGAGCTGTTTTTT	many	TRBV4-1	TRBJ2-2	TRBD1
CASTYNWGDTQYF	TGTGCCAGCACCTACAACTGGGGGGATACGCAGTATTTT	many	TRBV27	TRBJ2-3	-
CASSFPQGGSGNEQFF	TGTGCCAGCAGCTTCCCCCAGGGCGGGAGTGGAAATGAGCAGTTCTTC	many	TRBV7-8	TRBJ2-1	TRBD2
CASSIAGMIYEQYF	TGTGCCAGCAGCATAGCGGGAATGATCTACGAGCAGTACTTC	many	TRBV11-2	TRBJ2-7	TRBD2